This is a list of T cell receptor beta chains from one sample in a study of chemoradiotherapy in HPV16-positive cancers. Some clones are missing from TCRdb's copy, which holds only in-frame ones; the method was immunoSEQ multiplex PCR. The table shows some 2,500 clones, with roughly three quarters occurring only once. This specimen was collected from a patient who underwent chemoradiotherapy. The source is a human donor with HPV-associated anogenital cancer. CDR3s include the opening cysteine and the closing phenylalanine or tryptophan. The order of the fields is J gene, V gene, D gene, clone size, CDR3 protein, CDR3 DNA. A D gene is named only where the DNA matches it firmly. Clone sizes are given selectively: once, few, many, or a class where the clone is expanded.

TRBJ1-3 | TRBV18 | NA | NA | CASSSAGSGNTIYF | TGTGCCAGCTCATCGGCAGGGTCGGGAAACACCATATATTTT
TRBJ2-2 | TRBV7-8 | TRBD1 | NA | CASSLFGQGASNTGELFF | TGTGCCAGCAGCTTATTCGGACAGGGGGCCTCGAACACCGGGGAGCTGTTTTTT
TRBJ1-2 | TRBV4-1 | NA | few | CASSVHGQNYGYTF | TGCGCCAGCAGTGTCCACGGACAGAACTATGGCTACACCTTC
TRBJ2-1 | TRBV5-6 | NA | NA | CASSLVHQAEYNEQFF | TGTGCCAGCAGCTTGGTCCACCAGGCGGAATACAATGAGCAGTTCTTC
TRBJ2-3 | TRBV5-1 | TRBD2 | NA | CASRKLAGDTDTQYF | TGCGCCAGCAGAAAACTAGCGGGCGACACAGATACGCAGTATTTT
TRBJ2-7 | TRBV9 | NA | NA | CASSVTGRDYEQYF | TGTGCCAGCAGCGTTACAGGGAGAGACTACGAGCAGTACTTC
TRBJ1-4 | TRBV19 | TRBD1 | NA | CASSPYRGDSKLFF | TGTGCCAGTAGTCCCTACAGGGGTGACTCGAAACTGTTTTTT
TRBJ1-2 | TRBV7-9 | TRBD1 | NA | CASSLGGGAGYGYTF | TGTGCCAGCAGCTTAGGAGGGGGCGCTGGCTATGGCTACACCTTC
TRBJ2-6 | TRBV30 | NA | NA | CACPSPGSSSGANVLTF | TGTGCCTGTCCCAGCCCGGGCAGCAGCTCTGGGGCCAACGTCCTGACTTTC
TRBJ1-1 | TRBV7-3 | NA | NA | CASSLDRNTEAFF | TGTGCCAGCAGCTTGGACAGGAACACTGAAGCTTTCTTT
TRBJ2-5 | TRBV7-2 | NA | NA | CASSLLTRQETQYF | TGTGCCAGCAGCTTATTGACTAGGCAAGAGACCCAGTACTTC
TRBJ2-3 | TRBV6-5 | TRBD1 | NA | CASIDRDTDTQYF | TGTGCCAGCATCGACAGGGACACAGATACGCAGTATTTT
TRBJ2-1 | TRBV5-1 | TRBD2 | once | CASSSGLAGGHEQFF | TGCGCCAGCAGCTCTGGACTAGCGGGGGGGCATGAGCAGTTCTTC
TRBJ2-2 | TRBV6-1 | NA | NA | CASSEARAGSNTGELFF | TGTGCCAGCAGTGAAGCCAGGGCAGGGTCCAACACCGGGGAGCTGTTTTTT
TRBJ1-1 | TRBV30 | NA | few | CAWSQGLNTEAFF | TGTGCCTGGAGTCAAGGCTTGAACACTGAAGCTTTCTTT
TRBJ2-2 | TRBV7-7 | TRBD1 | NA | CASSPDREGTGELFF | TGTGCTAGCAGCCCCGACAGGGAAGGTACCGGGGAGCTGTTTTTT
TRBJ1-6 | TRBV19 | TRBD1 | NA | CASSLDRDRGFYNSPLHF | TGTGCCAGTAGTCTCGACCGGGACAGGGGATTTTATAATTCACCCCTCCACTTT
TRBJ1-2 | TRBV19 | NA | few | CASSPGLNYGYTF | TGTGCCAGTAGTCCGGGACTTAACTATGGCTACACCTTC
TRBJ2-5 | TRBV2 | NA | NA | CASSVFSSQETQYF | TGTGCCAGCAGTGTTTTCAGTTCACAAGAGACCCAGTACTTC
TRBJ1-3 | TRBV19 | NA | NA | CASSIGSVEWSGNTIYF | TGTGCCAGTAGTATAGGATCAGTCGAGTGGTCTGGAAACACCATATATTTT
TRBJ1-6 | TRBV11-3 | NA | NA | CASSFETYGTPSPLHF | TGTGCCAGCAGCTTCGAGACCTACGGGACACCTTCACCCCTCCACTTT
TRBJ2-3 | TRBV2 | TRBD1 | NA | CASLWRLTGSTDTQYF | TGTGCCAGCCTTTGGAGGCTGACAGGGAGCACAGATACGCAGTATTTT
TRBJ1-2 | TRBV18 | NA | NA | CASSPGTDYGYTF | TGTGCCAGCTCACCCGGGACCGACTATGGCTACACCTTC
TRBJ2-2 | TRBV9 | TRBD2 | NA | CASSVDGRAYTGELFF | TGTGCCAGCAGCGTAGACGGGAGGGCCTACACCGGGGAGCTGTTTTTT
TRBJ2-1 | TRBV2 | NA | NA | CASRPSPANNEQFF | TGTGCCAGCAGACCCTCACCAGCGAACAATGAGCAGTTCTTC
TRBJ1-3 | TRBV28 | NA | large | CASSLGGDGGNTIYF | TGTGCCAGCAGTTTAGGGGGGGATGGTGGAAACACCATATATTTT
TRBJ1-6 | TRBV14 | NA | NA | CASSQDESPLHF | TGTGCCAGCAGCCAAGATGAATCACCCCTCCACTTT
TRBJ2-1 | TRBV27 | NA | large | CASRETAGLVNEQFF | TGTGCCAGCAGAGAAACCGCGGGACTTGTTAATGAGCAGTTCTTC
TRBJ2-1 | TRBV25-1 | TRBD2 | NA | CASSASGSGNEQFF | TGTGCCAGCAGTGCTAGCGGGAGTGGGAATGAGCAGTTCTTC
TRBJ2-7 | TRBV28 | NA | NA | CASSPYPTGSYEQYF | TGTGCCAGCAGTCCCTATCCGACAGGTTCCTACGAGCAGTACTTC
TRBJ1-1 | TRBV9 | TRBD1 | once | CASSETGLTEAFF | TGTGCCAGCAGCGAGACAGGGTTGACTGAAGCTTTCTTT
TRBJ1-3 | TRBV7-2 | NA | NA | CASSEVSGRTELYF | TGTGCCAGCAGCGAGGTATCAGGAAGGACAGAGCTATATTTT
TRBJ1-2 | TRBV28 | NA | NA | CASRGTPAYTF | TGTGCCAGCAGGGGGACTCCCGCCTACACCTTC
TRBJ2-1 | TRBV4-3 | NA | NA | CASSQTGGAYNEQFF | TGCGCCAGCAGCCAAACAGGAGGGGCCTACAATGAGCAGTTCTTC
TRBJ1-1 | TRBV30 | NA | NA | CAWSRGQNTEAFF | TGTGCCTGGAGTAGGGGCCAGAACACTGAAGCTTTCTTT
TRBJ2-1 | TRBV2 | NA | NA | CASLERTYNEQFF | TGTGCCAGCCTCGAGAGGACCTACAATGAGCAGTTCTTC
TRBJ1-1 | TRBV18 | NA | few | CASSPGKGRGAFF | TGTGCCAGCTCCCCGGGGAAGGGCCGAGGAGCTTTCTTT
TRBJ2-1 | TRBV10-3 | TRBD2 | NA | CAISETKTSGRAVEQFF | TGTGCCATCAGTGAGACGAAGACTAGCGGGAGGGCCGTTGAGCAGTTCTTC
TRBJ2-1 | TRBV4-3 | TRBD2 | NA | CASSPSWTSGSNEQFF | TGCGCCAGCAGCCCCTCGTGGACTAGCGGGAGTAATGAGCAGTTCTTC
TRBJ2-7 | TRBV4-1 | NA | NA | CASSQVNDRFGEQYF | TGCGCCAGCAGCCAAGTAAACGACCGTTTCGGCGAGCAGTACTTC
TRBJ2-7 | TRBV5-4 | NA | NA | CASSLGGGSYEQYF | TGTGCCAGCAGCTTGGGAGGGGGGAGCTACGAGCAGTACTTC
TRBJ2-1 | TRBV28 | TRBD1 | NA | CASSPLPRGLVNEQFF | TGTGCCAGCAGTCCTCTACCCAGGGGGCTTGTCAATGAGCAGTTCTTC
TRBJ2-1 | TRBV28 | NA | NA | CASAGSGYNEQFF | TGTGCCAGCGCCGGTTCCGGTTACAATGAGCAGTTCTTC
TRBJ1-1 | TRBV4-1 | NA | NA | CASSLEDSVNTEAFF | TGCGCCAGCAGCCTAGAGGACAGTGTTAACACTGAAGCTTTCTTT
TRBJ2-5 | TRBV2 | TRBD1 | NA | CASSGQGQETQYF | TGTGCCAGCAGTGGACAGGGTCAAGAGACCCAGTACTTC
TRBJ1-1 | TRBV7-2 | NA | NA | CASSFRTPNTEAFF | TGTGCCAGCAGCTTCCGGACGCCTAACACTGAAGCTTTCTTT
TRBJ1-5 | TRBV28 | NA | once | CASRNHDWGNSNQPQHF | TGTGCCAGCAGAAACCACGATTGGGGAAATAGCAATCAGCCCCAGCATTTT
TRBJ2-1 | TRBV7-2 | TRBD2 | NA | CASSRRLAGHNEQFF | TGTGCCAGCAGCCGACGACTAGCGGGGCACAATGAGCAGTTCTTC
TRBJ2-2 | TRBV5-6 | TRBD2 | once | CASSLGLAGSNTGELFF | TGTGCCAGCAGCCTGGGACTAGCGGGATCTAACACCGGGGAGCTGTTTTTT